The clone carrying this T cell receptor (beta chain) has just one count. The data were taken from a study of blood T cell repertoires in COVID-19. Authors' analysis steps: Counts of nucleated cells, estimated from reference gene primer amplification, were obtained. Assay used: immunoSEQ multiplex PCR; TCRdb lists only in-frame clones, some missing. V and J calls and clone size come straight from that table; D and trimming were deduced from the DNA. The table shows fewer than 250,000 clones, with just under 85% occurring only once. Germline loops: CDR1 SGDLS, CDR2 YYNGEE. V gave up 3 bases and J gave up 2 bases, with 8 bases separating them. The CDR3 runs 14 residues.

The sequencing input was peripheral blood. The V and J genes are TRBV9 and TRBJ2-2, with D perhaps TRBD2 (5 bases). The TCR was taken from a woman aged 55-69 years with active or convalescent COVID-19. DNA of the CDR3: TGTGCCAGCAGCGGGAGGACCAACACCGGGGAGCTGTTTTTT. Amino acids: CASSGRTNTGELFF. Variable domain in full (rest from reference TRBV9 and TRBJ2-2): DSGVTQTPKHLITATGQRVTLRCSPRSGDLSVYWYQQSLDQGLQFLIQYYNGEERAKGNILERFSAQQFPDLHSELNLSSLELGDSALYFCASSGRTNTGELFFGEGSRLTVL.